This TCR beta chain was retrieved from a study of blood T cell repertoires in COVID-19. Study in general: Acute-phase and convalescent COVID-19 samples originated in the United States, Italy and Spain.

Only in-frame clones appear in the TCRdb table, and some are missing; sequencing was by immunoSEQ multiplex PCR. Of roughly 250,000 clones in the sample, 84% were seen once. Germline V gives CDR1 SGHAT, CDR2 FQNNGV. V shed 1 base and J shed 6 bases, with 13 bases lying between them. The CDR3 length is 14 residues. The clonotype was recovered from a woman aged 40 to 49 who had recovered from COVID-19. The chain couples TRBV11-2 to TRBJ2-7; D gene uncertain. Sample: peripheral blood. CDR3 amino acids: CASSLGQVFGEQYF. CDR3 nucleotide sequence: TGTGCCAGCAGCTTAGGGCAGGTGTTTGGCGAGCAGTACTTC.